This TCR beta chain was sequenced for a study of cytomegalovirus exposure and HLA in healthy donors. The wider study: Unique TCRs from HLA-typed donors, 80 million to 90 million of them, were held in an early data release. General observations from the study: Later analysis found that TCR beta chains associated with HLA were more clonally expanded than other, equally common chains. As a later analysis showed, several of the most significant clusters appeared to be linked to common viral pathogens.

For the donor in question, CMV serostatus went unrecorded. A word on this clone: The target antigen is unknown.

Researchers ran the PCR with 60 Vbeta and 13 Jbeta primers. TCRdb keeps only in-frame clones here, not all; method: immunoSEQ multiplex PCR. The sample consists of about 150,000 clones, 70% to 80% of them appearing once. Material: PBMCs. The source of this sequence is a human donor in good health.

CDR3 in amino acids: CASSISGTGGWDTEAFF. Here the CDR3 DNA reads TGTGCCAGTAGTATATCCGGGACAGGGGGGTGGGACACTGAAGCTTTCTTT. The rearrangement uses TRBV19 and TRBJ1-1; 11 bases are shared with TRBD1. The CDR3 runs 17 residues. CDR1 LNHDA and CDR2 SQIVND come from the germline V gene (reference sequence). V trimming: 2 bases; J trimming: 3 bases; junction bases outside the gene matches: 8.